This T cell receptor (beta chain) appears in the sequencing data of a study of blood T cells in healthy people across ages. Primed by a sample-barcoded 5' primer and a J-beta primer mix, a second PCR proceeded for roughly 6 to 12 cycles. TCRdb ran MiXCR on the 5' RACE reads and lists one entry per CDR3 protein. The repertoire consists of some 1,500,000 distinct CDR3 sequences, with approximately 42% occurring once and the leading ten covering 4%. With 6 bases removed from V and 3 bases from J, the gap between germline ends came to 14 bases. Germline V gives CDR1 SNHLY, CDR2 FYNNEI. The CDR3 is 14 residues long.

The V call is TRBV2, the J call TRBJ1-1; possibly TRBD1 for D (6 bases). Sequences were obtained from blood. The receptor was derived from a woman between 18 and 29 years old in good health. In DNA form, the CDR3 reads TGTGCCAGCAGCGCCGGGCAGGGGCACACTGAAGCTTTCTTT. Its translation is CASSAGQGHTEAFF.